This T cell receptor (beta chain) derives from a study of blood T cell repertoires in COVID-19. Using immunoSEQ multiplex PCR, the repertoire was profiled, and TCRdb retains in-frame clones only, with some absent. The sample carries approximately 78,000 clones, roughly 90% recorded once. V was pared by 0 bases and J by 1 base, with 1 base of the junction left unmatched. This CDR3 contains 17 residues. The germline V gene encodes CDR1 SGHAT and CDR2 FQNNGV. The sequence derives from a man aged 50-59 years with acute or convalescent COVID-19. The V gene is TRBV11-2, the J gene TRBJ2-3; TRBD2 matches at 13 bases. The specimen was peripheral blood. The CDR3 DNA sequence: TGTGCCAGCAGCTTAGAAGGACTAGCGGGGGGCACAGATACGCAGTATTTT. Its translation is CASSLEGLAGGTDTQYF.